The 31 T cell receptor beta chains reported below all come from one sample, sequenced in a study of PD-L1 blockade in urothelial cancer. The assay was immunoSEQ multiplex PCR, and TCRdb's table has in-frame clones only and misses some. Altogether approximately 71,000 clones are present, approximately 88% being singletons, with the ten largest covering approximately 3.5%. This specimen consisted of PBMCs, obtained around atezolizumab (anti-PD-L1) treatment. Receptor source: a man aged 55 to 70 with urothelial cancer.

This clone came up a few times. The chain has TRBV7-2 and TRBJ2-7; TRBD1 matches at 9 bases. J gave up 5 bases and V 6 bases, and 11 bases lay outside the gene matches. Per the germline V gene, CDR1 is SGHTA and CDR2 is FQGNSA. This CDR3 has 15 amino acids. CDR3 protein: CASRSGGTGTNEQYF. The CDR3 DNA is TGTGCCAGCAGGTCCGGAGGGACAGGGACAAACGAGCAGTACTTC. The whole variable domain, remainder taken from reference TRBV7-2 and TRBJ2-7, is GAGVSQSPSNKVTEKGKDVELRCDPISGHTALYWYRQSLGQGLEFLIYFQGNSAPDKSGLPSDRFSAERTGGSVSTLTIQRTQQEDSAVYLCASRSGGTGTNEQYFGPGTRLTVT.

The V and J genes are TRBV29-1 and TRBJ2-1, with no clear D. Germline-derived CDR1 and CDR2 are SQVTM and ANQGSEA. CDR3 length equals 11 residues. V was pared by 2 bases and J by 9 bases, with 8 bases between. The CDR3 nucleotides are TGCAGCGTTGAAATTTATCGTGAGCAGTTCTTC. This encodes CSVEIYREQFF.

The table lists this clone with a count of one. This chain joins TRBV11-3 and TRBJ2-1; tentatively, D is TRBD1 (5 bases). V lost 4 bases and J lost 0, with 16 bases in between. The germline V gene has CDR1 SGHNT and CDR2 YENEEA. The CDR3 loop spans 17 amino acids. The CDR3 region is CASSSYTGPSSYNEQFF. The CDR3, as DNA: TGTGCCAGCAGCTCCTACACAGGACCCAGCTCCTACAATGAGCAGTTCTTC. Based on the CDR3 plus reference TRBV11-3 and TRBJ2-1, the full variable domain is EAGVVQSPRYKIIEKKQPVAFWCNPISGHNTLYWYLQNLGQGPELLIRYENEEAVDDSQLPKDRFSAERLKGVDSTLKIQPAELGDSAVYLCASSSYTGPSSYNEQFFGPGTRLTVL.

The V and J genes are TRBV6-1 and TRBJ2-5; TRBD2 might be the D (5 bases). Germline V CDR1 and CDR2: MNHNS, SASEGT. The CDR3 is 13 residues long. V gave up 6 bases and J gave up 2 bases, with 10 bases separating them. For the CDR3, the DNA is TGTGCCAGCAGAGCGAGGGCACAAGAGACCCAGTACTTC. Translating gives CASRARAQETQYF.

V gene TRBV5-4 combines with J gene TRBJ2-7; 10 bases align to TRBD1. Germline V lookup: CDR1 SGHNT, CDR2 YYREEE (reference sequence). V dropped 5 bases and J dropped 5; count of bases not matched to a gene: 7. CDR3 length: 14 amino acids. The CDR3 DNA reads TGTGCCAGCAGGCCGGGACAGGGGTCCAACGAGCAGTACTTC. Protein sequence: CASRPGQGSNEQYF.

The chain employs TRBV6-6 and TRBJ2-2, with TRBD2 identical over 8 bases. CDR1 is MNHNY and CDR2 is SVGAGI in the germline V gene (reference sequence). V lost 8 bases to trimming and J lost 7 bases; unmatched junction nucleotides: 15. This CDR3 is built from 16 residues. CDR3 in DNA: TGTGCCAGCGGCCTCCGCCGGGGGGGCGGGGTCGGGGAGCTGTTTTTT. Its protein product is CASGLRRGGGVGELFF.

The chain carries TRBV10-3 and TRBJ2-7, with a possible D match to TRBD2 (6 bases). Germline V gene lookup returns CDR1 ENHRY and CDR2 SYGVKD. Trimming stripped 5 bases from V and 5 bases from J, with 16 bases between. This CDR3 comprises 14 residues. DNA of the CDR3: TGTGCCATCAGTTCAGGGTCGGGGGAGAACGAGCAGTACTTC. This translates into CAISSGSGENEQYF.

In this sample, this clone turned up once. This chain joins TRBV4-2 and TRBJ1-1, with D hard to call. This CDR3 comprises 16 residues. Per the germline V gene, CDR1 is LGHNA and CDR2 is YNFKEQ. The ends were cut back, 1 base at V and 1 base at J, with 13 bases in the middle. The CDR3 sequence is CASSQGGGLGNTEAFF. CDR3 nucleotide sequence: TGTGCCAGCAGCCAAGGTGGCGGCCTTGGGAACACTGAAGCTTTCTTT.

The J gene is TRBJ2-2, the V gene TRBV5-6, with TRBD2 matching over 14 bases. Germline assignment: CDR1 SGHDT and CDR2 YYEEEE. V trimming: 3 bases; J trimming: 2 bases; junction bases outside the gene matches: 3. The CDR3 spans 17 residues. The CDR3 coding sequence is TGTGCCAGCAGCTGGACTAGCGGGGGGCCTAACACCGGGGAGCTGTTTTTT. Protein: CASSWTSGGPNTGELFF.

The genes are TRBV6-7 and TRBJ2-3, with D possibly matching TRBD1 (5 bases). TRBV6-7 falls under the ORF class, with uncertain function. The CDR3 contains 16 residues. The germline V and J ends were trimmed by 0 bases and 6 bases, with 16 bases remaining between them. The CDR3 DNA sequence: TGTGCCAGCAGTTACTCGGACCAGGGAAAAGAGGATACGCAGTATTTT. This codes for CASSYSDQGKEDTQYF.

This clone was recorded only once. V usage is TRBV2 and J usage is TRBJ1-3; 9 positions agree with TRBD1. The CDR3 loop spans 16 amino acids. Germline values: CDR1 SNHLY, CDR2 FYNNEI. V shed 6 bases, J shed 1 base, and the junction held 7 bases outside the gene matches. DNA for the CDR3: TGTGCCAGCAGGCTACAGGGGGCGCTTTCTGGAAACACCATATATTTT. This translates into CASRLQGALSGNTIYF.

V gene TRBV5-1 combines with J gene TRBJ2-1; 10 bases line up with TRBD1. CDR1 is SGHRS, CDR2 YFSETQ, per germline. CDR3 length equals 15 residues. V lost 3 bases, J lost 7 bases, and 7 bases stayed unmatched. CDR3: CASSWSTGGRNEQFF. DNA for the CDR3: TGCGCCAGCAGCTGGTCGACAGGGGGCAGGAATGAGCAGTTCTTC.

The chain is built from TRBV4-1 and TRBJ1-5; possible D gene TRBD1, 5 bases. V lost 0 bases and J 0 bases, leaving 15 bases between the germline ends. CDR1 is MGHRA, CDR2 YSYEKL, per germline. The CDR3 totals 18 residues. The CDR3 is CASSQDSTGDYSNQPQHF. CDR3 DNA sequence: TGCGCCAGCAGCCAAGATAGTACAGGCGATTATAGCAATCAGCCCCAGCATTTT.

The chain combines TRBV5-1 with TRBJ2-7; D is possibly TRBD1 (6 bases). The CDR3 consists of 13 residues. The ends were cut back, 4 bases at V and 5 bases at J, with 13 bases in the middle. CDR1 SGHRS and CDR2 YFSETQ come from the germline V gene. The CDR3 coding sequence is TGCGCCAGCAGCCCGGACAGCAGCGACGAGCAGTACTTC. Translating it yields CASSPDSSDEQYF.

This chain links TRBV27 with TRBJ2-7; a possible D gene is TRBD2 (6 bases). CDR3 length: 15 residues. Trimming removed 5 bases at V and 2 bases at J, with 16 bases between. In germline, CDR1 is MNHEY, CDR2 SMNVEV (reference sequence). The CDR3: CASSARLGRTYEQYF. The CDR3 DNA reads TGTGCCAGCAGTGCCAGACTAGGCCGTACCTACGAGCAGTACTTC.

V usage is TRBV11-2 and J usage is TRBJ2-5; 11 bases align to TRBD1. V lost 4 bases and J lost 1; bases outside the gene matches: 2. The CDR3 contains 15 residues. Germline-derived CDR1 and CDR2 are SGHAT and FQNNGV. In DNA, the CDR3 is TGTGCCAGCAGCTGGGGGACAGGGGGCCAAGAGACCCAGTACTTC. Translating gives CASSWGTGGQETQYF.

The rearrangement links TRBV7-2 to TRBJ1-5, with 8 bases that match TRBD1. CDR1 and CDR2 from the germline V gene are SGHTA and FQGNSA. The CDR3 length is 18 residues. V gave up 1 base and J gave up 6 bases; unmatched junction bases: 14. The CDR3 bases are TGTGCCAGCAGCTTAGGGGTCGGGCAGGGGGCGTTCTCTCAGCCCCAGCATTTT. Encoded protein: CASSLGVGQGAFSQPQHF.

This chain connects TRBV4-3 to TRBJ2-7, with 10 bases matching TRBD2. Germline CDR1 reads LGHNA; CDR2 reads YSLEER. V dropped 1 base and J dropped 3; count of bases not matched to a gene: 3. The CDR3 has 15 amino acids. DNA of the CDR3: TGCGCCAGCAGCCAAGGGGCTAGCGGGAGCTACGAGCAGTACTTC. It translates to CASSQGASGSYEQYF.

The rearrangement joins TRBV30 to TRBJ2-3, with 8 positions matching TRBD1. The CDR3 loop spans 13 amino acids. CDR1 and CDR2 from the germline V gene are GTSNPN and SVGIG (reference sequence). V dropped 4 bases and J dropped 0; count of bases not matched to a gene: 0. In DNA, the CDR3 is TGTGCCTGGAACAGGGGGAGCACAGATACGCAGTATTTT. It codes for CAWNRGSTDTQYF. Filled out from reference TRBV30 and TRBJ2-3, the complete variable domain reads SQTIHQWPATLVQPVGSPLSLECTVEGTSNPNLYWYRQAAGRGLQLLFYSVGIGQISSEVPQNLSASRPQDRQFILSSKKLLLSDSGFYLCAWNRGSTDTQYFGPGTRLTVL.

This rearrangement joins TRBV11-3 to TRBJ2-2; 9 positions agree with TRBD2. This CDR3 contains 18 residues. Trimming took 1 base from V and 0 from J; bases not matched to a gene: 6. The V gene's germline CDR1 is SGHNT and CDR2 YENEEA. The CDR3 DNA reads as TGTGCCAGCAGCTTAGGGGCCCTAGCGGGATCGAACACCGGGGAGCTGTTTTTT. Translating gives CASSLGALAGSNTGELFF.

This clone showed up just once. The J gene is TRBJ2-2, the V gene TRBV11-1; possible D gene TRBD2, 6 bases. Trimming removed 5 bases from V and 6 bases from J, with 13 bases in between. There are 14 residues in the CDR3. Germline lookup yields CDR1 SGHAT and CDR2 FQDESV (reference sequence). Here the CDR3 DNA reads TGTGCCAGCAGCCGATTACGGAGGGCCGGGGAGCTGTTTTTT. This codes for CASSRLRRAGELFF.

The chain links TRBV6-1 to TRBJ2-3, with TRBD1 matching 10 bases. This CDR3 has 14 residues. Looked up from germline, CDR1 is MNHNS and CDR2 is SASEGT. Germline trimming cut 6 bases from V and 0 bases from J; bases unmatched to any gene: 0. CDR3 nucleotide sequence: TGTGCCAGCAGGACAGGGGGCAGCACAGATACGCAGTATTTT. Residues: CASRTGGSTDTQYF.

The genes are TRBV27 and TRBJ1-2, with 7 bases aligning to TRBD1. V was clipped by 4 bases and J by 1 base; unmatched bases: 3. The CDR3 contains 14 residues. Per the germline V gene, CDR1 is MNHEY and CDR2 is SMNVEV (reference sequence). The DNA for the CDR3 is TGTGCCAGCAGTTACGGGGACAGTAACTATGGCTACACCTTC. Amino acids: CASSYGDSNYGYTF.

As DNA, the CDR3 is TGTGCCAGCAGCTTAGATGAGGAGACCCAGTACTTC. This sequence encodes CASSLDEETQYF. The chain employs TRBV11-2 and TRBJ2-5, with D unclear. Trimming shortened V by 0 bases and J by 5 bases, and 4 bases separated the two germline ends. The CDR3 is 12 residues long. The germline CDR1 and CDR2 sequences are SGHAT and FQNNGV.

This sequence joins TRBV7-2 and TRBJ1-5; 11 bases map to TRBD1. The V segment lost 6 bases and the J segment 9 bases; nucleotides outside the gene matches: 7. The germline CDR1 and CDR2 sequences are SGHTA and FQGNSA. This CDR3 region has 14 residues. Written as DNA, the CDR3 is TGTGCCAGCAGGCCAAGGGACAGGGGGGGGCCCCAGCATTTT. It yields the protein CASRPRDRGGPQHF.

The chain carries TRBV19 and TRBJ2-3; 9 bases are a match to TRBD1. Germline CDR1 reads LNHDA; CDR2 reads SQIVND (reference sequence). There are 15 residues in the CDR3. Losses at the gene ends were 5 bases for V and 0 bases for J; bases not matched to a gene: 3. The CDR3, as DNA: TGTGCCAGTAGTTTAGGACAGGGGAGCACAGATACGCAGTATTTT. Translation: CASSLGQGSTDTQYF.

On this clone: Other DNA sequences in this sample translate to the same CDR3. The V gene is TRBV6-5, the J gene TRBJ1-5; possible D gene TRBD1, 5 bases. V lost 3 bases and J lost 2, with 11 bases in between. CDR1 is MNHEY and CDR2 is SVGAGI in the germline V gene. The CDR3 is 15 residues long. CDR3 sequence: CASSYSREGNQPQHF. The CDR3 DNA follows: TGTGCCAGCAGTTATTCCAGGGAGGGCAATCAGCCCCAGCATTTT.

V usage is TRBV9 and J usage is TRBJ2-7; D possibly corresponds to TRBD1 (5 bases). Germline-derived CDR1 and CDR2 are SGDLS and YYNGEE. The CDR3 spans 15 residues. The V end lost 3 bases, the J end lost 2 bases, and 15 bases lay between the germline ends. CDR3: CASSAPGKEPYEQYF. The CDR3 nucleotides read TGTGCCAGCAGCGCCCCAGGGAAAGAACCCTACGAGCAGTACTTC.

The J gene is TRBJ1-1, the V gene TRBV28; D unresolved. CDR1 is MDHEN, CDR2 SYDVKM, per germline. V lost 4 bases and J 0 bases, leaving 9 bases between the germline ends. The CDR3 is made up of 14 amino acids. CDR3 in amino acids: CASSWTGMNTEAFF. CDR3 in DNA: TGTGCCAGCAGTTGGACTGGGATGAACACTGAAGCTTTCTTT.

The chain uses TRBV4-2 and TRBJ2-1, with 15 bases identical to TRBD2. Per the germline V gene, CDR1 is LGHNA and CDR2 is YNFKEQ. This CDR3 region has 16 residues. The junction had 9 bases not matched to a gene; V was cut back by 0 bases and J by 15 bases. DNA for the CDR3: TGTGCCAGCAGCCAAGATTGGGGACTAGCGGGGGGCTCGGGGTTCTTC. Residues: CASSQDWGLAGGSGFF.

The CDR3 nucleotides read TGTGCCAGCAGTGATTTTATGGAGACCCAGTACTTC. The encoded protein is CASSDFMETQYF. The chain recombines TRBV6-1 with TRBJ2-5; no definite D call. The CDR3 has 12 amino acids. V shed 3 bases and J shed 5 bases, with 7 bases lying between them. CDR1 MNHNS and CDR2 SASEGT come from the germline V gene.